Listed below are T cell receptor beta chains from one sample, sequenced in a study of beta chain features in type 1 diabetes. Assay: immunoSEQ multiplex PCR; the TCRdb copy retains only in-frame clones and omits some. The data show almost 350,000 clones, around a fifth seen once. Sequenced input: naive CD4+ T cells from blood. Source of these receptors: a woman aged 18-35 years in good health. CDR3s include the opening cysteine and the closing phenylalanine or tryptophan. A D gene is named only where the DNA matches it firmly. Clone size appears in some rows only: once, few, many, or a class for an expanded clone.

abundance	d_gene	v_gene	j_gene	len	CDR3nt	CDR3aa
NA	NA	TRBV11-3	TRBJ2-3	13	TGTGCCAGCAGCTTACAAGCCACAGATACGCAGTATTTT	CASSLQATDTQYF
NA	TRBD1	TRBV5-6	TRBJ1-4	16	TGTGCCAGCAGCTTCATAGCGACAGGGGGAGATGAAAAACTGTTTTTT	CASSFIATGGDEKLFF
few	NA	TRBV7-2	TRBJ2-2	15	TGTGCCAGCAGCTTAGGGACAGCTCCCACCGGGGAGCTGTTTTTT	CASSLGTAPTGELFF
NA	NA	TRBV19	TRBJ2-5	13	TGTGCCAGTAGTTTAGGCAGGCAAGAGACCCAGTACTTC	CASSLGRQETQYF
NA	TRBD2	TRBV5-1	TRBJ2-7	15	TGCGCCAGCAGCTTTTTACTAGCGGAGAACTACGAGCAGTACTTC	CASSFLLAENYEQYF
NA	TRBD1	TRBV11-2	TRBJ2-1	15	TGTGCCAGCAGCTTAGGAGGGGGCGCCTACAATGAGCAGTTCTTC	CASSLGGGAYNEQFF
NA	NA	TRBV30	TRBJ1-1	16	TGTGCCTGTATGAGGGCAGAAAGGAGCTTGGGCACTGAAGCTTTCTTT	CACMRAERSLGTEAFF
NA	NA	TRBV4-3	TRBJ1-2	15	TGCGCCAGCACTACAATAGGGGGGGGCTACTATGGCTACACCTTC	CASTTIGGGYYGYTF
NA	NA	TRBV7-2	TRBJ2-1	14	TGTGCCAGCAGCTTAGGCGGAGGATTCAATGAGCAGTTCTTC	CASSLGGGFNEQFF
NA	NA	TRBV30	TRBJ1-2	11	TGTGCCTGGAGCCGGGACTATGGCTACACCTTC	CAWSRDYGYTF
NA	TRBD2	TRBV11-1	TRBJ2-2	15	TGTGCCAGCAGGGTGGGACTAGCCGAGTCCGGGGAGCTGTTTTTT	CASRVGLAESGELFF
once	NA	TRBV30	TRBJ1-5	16	TGTGCCTGGAGTGTACCCCAACAGGGTAGCGATCAGCCCCAGCATTTT	CAWSVPQQGSDQPQHF
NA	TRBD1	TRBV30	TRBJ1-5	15	TGTGCCTGGAGCGAGGGACAGGGGGCCTATCAGCCCCAGCATTTT	CAWSEGQGAYQPQHF
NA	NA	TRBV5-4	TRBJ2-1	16	TGTGCCAGCAGCCCCGCACGGTCTCCCCCTAACAATGAGCAGTTCTTC	CASSPARSPPNNEQFF
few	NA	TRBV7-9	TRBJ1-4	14	TGTGCCAGCAGCCGAGATGCAACTAATGAAAAACTGTTTTTT	CASSRDATNEKLFF
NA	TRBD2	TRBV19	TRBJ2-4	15	TGTGCCAGTAGTTCGGGGGGGACCACCAAAAACATTCAGTACTTC	CASSSGGTTKNIQYF
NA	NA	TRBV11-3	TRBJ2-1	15	TGTGCCAGCAGCTTTGGAGTAGCAGCCTACAATGAGCAGTTCTTC	CASSFGVAAYNEQFF
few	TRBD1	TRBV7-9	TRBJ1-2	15	TGTGCCAGCAGTTTACAGGGGGCGCGGGTCAATGGCTACACCTTC	CASSLQGARVNGYTF
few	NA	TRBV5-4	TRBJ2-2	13	TGTGCCAGCAGCTTGACTCCCACCGGGGAGCTGTTTTTT	CASSLTPTGELFF
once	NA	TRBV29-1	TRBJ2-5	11	TGCAGCGTCGAGGGGGGGGAGACCCAGTACTTC	CSVEGGETQYF
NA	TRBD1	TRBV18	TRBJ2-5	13	TGTGCCAGCTCACGGACAGGTTTGGAGACCCAGTACTTC	CASSRTGLETQYF
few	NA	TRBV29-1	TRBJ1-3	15	TGCAGCGTTTCTGAGGGAACCCTCTCTGGAAACACCATATATTTT	CSVSEGTLSGNTIYF
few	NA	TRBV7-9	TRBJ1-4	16	TGTGCCAGCAGCCCAACAACGGGGGGGCCCAGAGAAAAACTGTTTTTT	CASSPTTGGPREKLFF
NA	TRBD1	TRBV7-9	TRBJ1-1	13	TGTGCCAGCAGCTTAAAGGGGGCTAATGAAGCTTTCTTT	CASSLKGANEAFF
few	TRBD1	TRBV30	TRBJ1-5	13	TGTGCCTGGAGCAGGGGGCGCGGTCAGCCCCAGCATTTT	CAWSRGRGQPQHF
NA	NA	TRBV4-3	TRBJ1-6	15	TGCGCCAGCAGCCAAGCAGGGTCCTATAATTCACCCCTCCACTTT	CASSQAGSYNSPLHF
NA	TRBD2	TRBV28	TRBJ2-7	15	TGTGCCAGCAGACAAAGTCTAGCGGGCTCCTACGAGCAGTACTTC	CASRQSLAGSYEQYF
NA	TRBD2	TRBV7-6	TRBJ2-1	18	TGTGCCAGCATCGGACTAGCGGGAGTCGGGAGCTCCTACAATGAGCAGTTCTTC	CASIGLAGVGSSYNEQFF
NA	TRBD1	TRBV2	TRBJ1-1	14	TGTGCCAGCAGGCGACCGACAGGGCACACTGAAGCTTTCTTT	CASRRPTGHTEAFF
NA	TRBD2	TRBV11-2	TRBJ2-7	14	TGTGCCAGCAGCCTCGGGACTAGTATCTACGAGCAGTACTTC	CASSLGTSIYEQYF
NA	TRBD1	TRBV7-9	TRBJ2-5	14	TGTGCCAGCAGCCCCGGGACAGGGAGGGAGACCCAGTACTTC	CASSPGTGRETQYF
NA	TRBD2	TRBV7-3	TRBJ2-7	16	TGTGCCAGCAGCCCCTCGGGACTAGCTGGAACCTACGAGCAGTACTTC	CASSPSGLAGTYEQYF
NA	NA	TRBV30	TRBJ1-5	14	TGTGCCTGGAGTGTACAGGCGAGCAATCAGCCCCAGCATTTT	CAWSVQASNQPQHF
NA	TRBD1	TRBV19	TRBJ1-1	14	TGTGCCAGTAGTATAGCGGGACAGGGCCCTGAAGCTTTCTTT	CASSIAGQGPEAFF
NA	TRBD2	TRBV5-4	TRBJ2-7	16	TGTGCCAGCAGCTCTTCGGGGGGGCGTTCCTCCTACGAGCAGTACTTC	CASSSSGGRSSYEQYF
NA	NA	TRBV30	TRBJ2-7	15	TGTGCCTGGAGTGTACCTCCGTCAGGCTCCTACGAGCAGTACTTC	CAWSVPPSGSYEQYF
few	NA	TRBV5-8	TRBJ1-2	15	TGTGCCAGCAGCTCCTTCTATCGGGGGAACTATGGCTACACCTTC	CASSSFYRGNYGYTF
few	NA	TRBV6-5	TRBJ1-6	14	TGTGCCAGCAGTTACCGGGCAGGGAATTCACCCCTCCACTTT	CASSYRAGNSPLHF
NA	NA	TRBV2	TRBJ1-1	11	TGTGCCAGCAGTGAAGGTCTTGAAGCTTTCTTT	CASSEGLEAFF
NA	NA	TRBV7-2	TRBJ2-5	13	TGTGCCAGCAGCTTCGACCGGGAGGAGACCCAGTACTTC	CASSFDREETQYF
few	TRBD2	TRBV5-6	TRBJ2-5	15	TGTGCCAGCAGCTTGGAGTGGGGGGGAAGAGAGACCCAGTACTTC	CASSLEWGGRETQYF
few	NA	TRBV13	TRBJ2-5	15	TGTGCCAGCAGCCCCGTACGGGAGAGCGGGGAGACCCAGTACTTC	CASSPVRESGETQYF
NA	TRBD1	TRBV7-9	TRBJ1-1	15	TGTGCCAGCAGCTCGGGACAGGGAATTCACACTGAAGCTTTCTTT	CASSSGQGIHTEAFF
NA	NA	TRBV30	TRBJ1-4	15	TGTGCCTGGAGTGTACGCGACAGAGGTTTCGAAAAACTGTTTTTT	CAWSVRDRGFEKLFF
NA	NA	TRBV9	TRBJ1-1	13	TGTGCCAGCAGCGTAGATCCATGGCAGGAAGCTTTCTTT	CASSVDPWQEAFF
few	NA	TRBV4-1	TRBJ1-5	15	TGCGCCAGCAACACGGGGGGGCCGGGAGATCAGCCCCAGCATTTT	CASNTGGPGDQPQHF
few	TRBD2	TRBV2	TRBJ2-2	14	TGTGCCAGCAGGGGACAGCGGGAGGACGGGGAGCTGTTTTTT	CASRGQREDGELFF
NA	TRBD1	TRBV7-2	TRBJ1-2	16	TGTGCCAGCAGCTTAGGGACAGGGAGCGGGCTCTATGGCTACACCTTC	CASSLGTGSGLYGYTF